Sequencing of this T cell receptor beta chain was carried out in a study of esophageal squamous cell carcinoma under preoperative chemotherapy. Of note for this clonotype: Its antigen is unidentified.

Stated time point: before preoperative PTX-NDP chemotherapy. Patients received paclitaxel-nedaplatin as preoperative chemotherapy before surgery. Study conclusions and caveats: Tumor-infiltrating lymphocytes showed no significant post-chemotherapy TCR diversity increase, unlike peripheral T cells.

MiXCR, applied by TCRdb to the PCR reads, yields one record per CDR3 protein. The sample yields 15,000 to 20,000 distinct CDR3 sequences, approximately 50% seen once. The CDR3 runs 16 residues. Looked up from germline, CDR1 is MNHEY and CDR2 is SVGAGI. The V end lost 0 bases, the J end lost 4 bases, and 14 bases lay between the germline ends. The receptor's source is a human donor with esophageal squamous cell carcinoma. The donor label of this sample is uncertain. Sampling took place from a patient given preoperative chemotherapy. The chain recombines TRBV6-5 with TRBJ2-3; no clear D. The CDR3 bases are TGTGCCAGCAGTTACTCGGGGAAGGGAAGCGCAGATACGCAGTATTTT. Translated, it gives CASSYSGKGSADTQYF.